A single sample is the source of the 26 T cell receptor beta chains below, sequenced in a study of cytomegalovirus exposure and HLA in healthy donors. The PCR made use of 60 Vbeta and 13 Jbeta primers. Profiling relied on immunoSEQ multiplex PCR, and the TCRdb table lists in-frame clones only, not all of them. Of roughly 200,000 clones listed, 9.5% are singletons. Sequencing was performed on PBMCs. These receptors were obtained from a woman aged 25 to 39 in good health and CMV-seropositive.

The rearrangement joins TRBV28 to TRBJ1-1; possibly TRBD1 for D (5 bases). V lost 8 bases, J lost 5 bases, and 9 bases lay in between. This CDR3 has 11 residues. CDR1 MDHEN and CDR2 SYDVKM come from the germline V gene. The CDR3 sequence: CASRQMTEAFF. The CDR3 region has the DNA TGTGCCAGCCGACAGATGACTGAAGCTTTCTTT.

This clone has a handful of counts. The V and J genes are TRBV27 and TRBJ2-1, with TRBD2 matching 11 bases. Germline assignment: CDR1 MNHEY and CDR2 SMNVEV (reference sequence). This CDR3 has 15 residues. J gave up 3 bases and V 6 bases, and 4 bases lay outside the gene matches. The CDR3 DNA follows: TGTGCCAGCAGGCCCGGGACTAGCGGCTACAATGAGCAGTTCTTC. Protein product: CASRPGTSGYNEQFF.

The V gene is TRBV5-1, the J gene TRBJ2-1; D is possibly TRBD2 (6 bases). V lost 3 bases, J lost 3 bases, and 13 bases lay in between. The CDR3 spans 15 residues. CDR1 is SGHRS, CDR2 YFSETQ, per germline. CDR3 in DNA: TGCGCCAGCAGCTCTGGCGGGGTCTACTACAATGAGCAGTTCTTC. Its protein product is CASSSGGVYYNEQFF.

This clone was seen a few times. This chain joins TRBV28 and TRBJ1-4, with 11 bases lining up with TRBD1. V shed 1 base and J 0 bases; nucleotides not matched to a gene: 7. CDR1 is MDHEN and CDR2 is SYDVKM in the germline V gene. The CDR3 consists of 19 residues. CDR3 in amino acids: CASSLFGQGAGATNEKLFF. The CDR3 bases are TGTGCCAGCAGTTTATTCGGACAGGGGGCAGGGGCAACTAATGAAAAACTGTTTTTT.

The chain uses TRBV15 and TRBJ2-1, with D hard to call. The CDR3 is made up of 13 amino acids. Germline V gene data show CDR1 as LNHNV and CDR2 as YYDKDF (reference sequence). V lost 8 bases and J 4 bases, leaving 12 bases between the germline ends. CDR3 nucleotide sequence: TGTGCCACCCCAGGAATTACTTACAATGAGCAGTTCTTC. Its translation: CATPGITYNEQFF.

This clone has a handful of counts. V and J are TRBV2 and TRBJ1-2; 11 bases agree with TRBD1. Germline V lookup: CDR1 SNHLY, CDR2 FYNNEI. V shed 2 bases and J 7 bases; nucleotides not matched to a gene: 12. The CDR3 has 17 residues. CDR3 bases: TGTGCCAGCAGTGAATTGAGCCCCGGGACAGGGGGGGGTGGCTACACCTTC. This encodes CASSELSPGTGGGGYTF.

This clone was recorded a few times. The rearrangement joins TRBV7-9 to TRBJ1-1; possible D gene TRBD1, 5 bases. This CDR3 comprises 15 residues. CDR1 is SEHNR and CDR2 is FQNEAQ in the germline V gene (reference sequence). Trimming stripped 0 bases from V and 3 bases from J, with 11 bases between. CDR3 in amino acids: CASSLAGGWDTEAFF. DNA of the CDR3: TGTGCCAGCAGCTTAGCGGGGGGTTGGGACACTGAAGCTTTCTTT.

This clone appeared a few times. The rearrangement uses TRBV2 and TRBJ2-7; 7 bases fit TRBD1. The trim removed 9 bases at V and 3 bases at J, leaving 8 bases unmatched. CDR1 and CDR2 from the germline V gene are SNHLY and FYNNEI. This CDR3 is built from 13 residues. Written as DNA, the CDR3 is TGTGCCAGAAGACAGGGCCTGGGCTACGAGCAGTACTTC. Translation gives CARRQGLGYEQYF.

The J gene is TRBJ2-7, the V gene TRBV9; 12 bases agree with TRBD2. CDR1 SGDLS and CDR2 YYNGEE come from the germline V gene. The CDR3 runs 16 residues. V dropped 4 bases and J dropped 3; count of bases not matched to a gene: 8. CDR3 protein: CASSPRLAGAFYEQYF. DNA of the CDR3: TGTGCCAGCAGCCCAAGACTAGCGGGAGCCTTCTACGAGCAGTACTTC.

The V gene is TRBV7-9, the J gene TRBJ1-1; D unresolved. CDR1 is SEHNR, CDR2 FQNEAQ, per germline (reference sequence). This CDR3 is built from 13 residues. The ends were cut back, 1 base at V and 5 bases at J, with 8 bases in the middle. The CDR3 coding sequence is TGTGCCAGCAGCTTAGTAGAGGAGACTGAAGCTTTCTTT. Translation: CASSLVEETEAFF.

This chain links TRBV9 with TRBJ1-4, with 10 bases identical to TRBD1. The CDR3 runs 15 residues. Trimming took 3 bases from V and 7 from J; bases not matched to a gene: 6. Germline-derived CDR1 and CDR2 are SGDLS and YYNGEE. The CDR3 bases are TGTGCCAGCAGCGCCCCGGACAGGGGGAGTGAAAAACTGTTTTTT. It specifies CASSAPDRGSEKLFF.

This clone was counted between two and nine times. The V call is TRBV7-2, the J call TRBJ1-2; D is unclear. This CDR3 region has 12 residues. The V end was cut by 5 bases, the J end by 13 bases, with 17 bases between. Germline assignment: CDR1 SGHTA and CDR2 FQGNSA. The CDR3: CASSPQTARGTF. CDR3 coding DNA: TGTGCCAGCAGCCCCCAGACGGCCCGGGGCACCTTC.

This clone was seen more than once but under ten times. V and J are TRBV19 and TRBJ2-1; 13 bases fit TRBD2. Germline V gene data show CDR1 as LNHDA and CDR2 as SQIVND (reference sequence). The CDR3 runs 16 residues. The trim removed 4 bases at V and 10 bases at J, leaving 10 bases unmatched. CDR3 sequence: CASSTPTSGRAWEQFF. In DNA, the CDR3 is TGTGCCAGTAGTACCCCAACTAGCGGGAGGGCCTGGGAGCAGTTCTTC.

The V call is TRBV14, the J call TRBJ2-5, with 8 bases fitting TRBD2. V dropped 4 bases and J dropped 2; count of bases not matched to a gene: 6. This CDR3 contains 15 residues. Germline V gene sequence: CDR1 SGHDN, CDR2 FVKESK. The chain's CDR3 is CASSLGLAHQETQYF. CDR3 DNA: TGTGCCAGCAGCCTAGGACTAGCTCATCAAGAGACCCAGTACTTC. The variable domain in full, completed from reference TRBV14 and TRBJ2-5, reads EAGVTQFPSHSVIEKGQTVTLRCDPISGHDNLYWYRRVMGKEIKFLLHFVKESKQDESGMPNNRFLAERTGGTYSTLKVQPAELEDSGVYFCASSLGLAHQETQYFGPGTRLLVL.

This clone was seen a handful of times. This chain joins TRBV10-1 and TRBJ2-7, with D possibly being TRBD1 (5 bases). CDR1 is WNHNN and CDR2 is SYGVQD in the germline V gene (reference sequence). Trimming removed 0 bases from V and 7 bases from J, with 10 bases in between. The CDR3 contains 13 residues. The CDR3 loop is CASSESRVREQYF. The CDR3 DNA is TGCGCCAGCAGTGAGTCCAGGGTGAGGGAGCAGTACTTC.

This clone appeared a few times. In the same sample, other DNA sequences code for this CDR3. This chain links TRBV2 with TRBJ2-2; TRBD2 is a possible D gene (5 bases). The CDR3 totals 13 residues. Germline CDR1 reads SNHLY; CDR2 reads FYNNEI. Deletions cut 2 bases from V and 5 bases from J, with 6 bases between. For the CDR3, the DNA is TGTGCCAGCAGTGAAACTAGAACCGGGGAGCTGTTTTTT. This gives the protein CASSETRTGELFF.

This clone has just a few counts. V and J are TRBV30 and TRBJ1-2; no firm D call. The CDR3 has 14 amino acids. Germline-derived CDR1 and CDR2 are GTSNPN and SVGIG (reference sequence). Trimming pared 5 bases from V and 1 base from J, leaving 14 bases between. CDR3 sequence (DNA): TGTGCCTGGGGGTCCCTAGGCTTTAACTATGGCTACACCTTC. Protein product: CAWGSLGFNYGYTF.

The rearrangement uses TRBV9 and TRBJ2-1; 7 nucleotides line up with TRBD1. J gave up 6 bases and V 1 base, and 1 base lay outside the gene matches. Germline V CDR1 and CDR2: SGDLS, YYNGEE. CDR3 size: 13 residues. The CDR3 sequence: CASSVYRGNEQFF. CDR3 DNA sequence: TGTGCCAGCAGCGTATACAGGGGCAATGAGCAGTTCTTC.

This chain uses TRBV7-9 with TRBJ2-7; possible D gene TRBD2, 6 bases. The germline V and J ends were trimmed by 3 bases and 5 bases, with 20 bases remaining between them. The CDR3 is 16 amino acids. Per germline, CDR1 SEHNR and CDR2 FQNEAQ (reference sequence). CDR3 residues: CASSFPSQAPGDEQYF. DNA for the CDR3: TGTGCCAGCAGCTTCCCTTCACAAGCCCCGGGGGACGAGCAGTACTTC.

The rearrangement links TRBV19 to TRBJ2-7; D might be TRBD2 (8 bases). V shed 9 bases and J shed 1 base, with 19 bases lying between them. Per germline, CDR1 LNHDA and CDR2 SQIVND (reference sequence). The CDR3 length is 15 residues. The CDR3 DNA reads TGTGCCAGCCGACAGGGATCGGGGGGGTCCTACGAGCAGTACTTC. Translation: CASRQGSGGSYEQYF. Together with reference TRBV19 and TRBJ2-7, the CDR3 gives the full variable domain: DGGITQSPKYLFRKEGQNVTLSCEQNLNHDAMYWYRQDPGQGLRLIYYSQIVNDFQKGDIAEGYSVSREKKESFPLTVTSAQKNPTAFYLCASRQGSGGSYEQYFGPGTRLTVT.

The chain is built from TRBV19 and TRBJ2-7, with TRBD2 matching 7 bases. The length of the CDR3 is 16 residues. CDR1 is LNHDA and CDR2 is SQIVND in the germline V gene (reference sequence). J gave up 0 bases and V 7 bases, and 12 bases lay outside the gene matches. CDR3 bases: TGTGCCAGTACCTTCGGACCGCGGGAGAGCTCCTACGAGCAGTACTTC. This codes for CASTFGPRESSYEQYF.

This rearrangement joins TRBV5-1 to TRBJ2-1, with TRBD2 identical over 15 bases. The CDR3 is made up of 17 amino acids. V was clipped by 6 bases and J by 7 bases; unmatched bases: 11. Germline lookup yields CDR1 SGHRS and CDR2 YFSETQ. CDR3 amino acids: CASTPHPGLAGGNEQFF. The CDR3 nucleotides read TGCGCCAGCACCCCTCACCCGGGACTAGCGGGAGGAAATGAGCAGTTCTTC. Full variable domain (rest looked up from reference TRBV5-1 and TRBJ2-1): KAGVTQTPRYLIKTRGQQVTLSCSPISGHRSVSWYQQTPGQGLQFLFEYFSETQRNKGNFPGRFSGRQFSNSRSEMNVSTLELGDSALYLCASTPHPGLAGGNEQFFGPGTRLTVL.

This clone was detected only a few times. J is TRBJ2-1 and V is TRBV30; TRBD2 agrees at 8 bases. CDR3 length: 16 amino acids. The germline V gene has CDR1 GTSNPN and CDR2 SVGIG (reference sequence). With V trimmed by 4 bases and J by 3 bases, 11 bases remained unmatched. The CDR3 coding sequence is TGTGCCTGGAATCTCCGAGCGGGAGTGTACTACAATGAGCAGTTCTTC. It specifies CAWNLRAGVYYNEQFF. Supplemented by reference TRBV30 and TRBJ2-1, the full variable domain reads SQTIHQWPATLVQPVGSPLSLECTVEGTSNPNLYWYRQAAGRGLQLLFYSVGIGQISSEVPQNLSASRPQDRQFILSSKKLLLSDSGFYLCAWNLRAGVYYNEQFFGPGTRLTVL.

This clone has more than one count but fewer than ten. The sample has other DNA sequences that encode this CDR3 too. The chain combines TRBV6-5 with TRBJ1-4; weak D call: TRBD1 (5 bases). The V end was cut by 7 bases, the J end by 4 bases, with 10 bases between. The CDR3 is 13 amino acids. Germline V gives CDR1 MNHEY, CDR2 SVGAGI. In nucleotides, the CDR3 is TGTGCCAGCATGCAGGGCCTTAATGAAAAACTGTTTTTT. This translates into CASMQGLNEKLFF.

V is TRBV30 and J is TRBJ1-1; 8 bases line up with TRBD1. Germline CDR1 reads GTSNPN; CDR2 reads SVGIG (reference sequence). The CDR3 has 12 amino acids. Trimming removed 5 bases from V and 4 bases from J; junction bases left unmatched: 3. The CDR3 region has the DNA TGTGCCTGGGACAGGGGAAGCACTGAAGCTTTCTTT. Translating gives CAWDRGSTEAFF.

This clone came up a few times. The rearrangement joins TRBV5-1 to TRBJ2-1, with D possibly matching TRBD1 (5 bases). The germline CDR1 and CDR2 sequences are SGHRS and YFSETQ. This CDR3 contains 16 residues. V was cut by 3 bases and J by 2 bases, with 15 bases left in between. The CDR3 coding sequence is TGCGCCAGCAGCTCATGGGGCGGTACTACCTACAATGAGCAGTTCTTC. Amino acid sequence: CASSSWGGTTYNEQFF. Variable domain in full (rest from reference TRBV5-1 and TRBJ2-1): KAGVTQTPRYLIKTRGQQVTLSCSPISGHRSVSWYQQTPGQGLQFLFEYFSETQRNKGNFPGRFSGRQFSNSRSEMNVSTLELGDSALYLCASSSWGGTTYNEQFFGPGTRLTVL.